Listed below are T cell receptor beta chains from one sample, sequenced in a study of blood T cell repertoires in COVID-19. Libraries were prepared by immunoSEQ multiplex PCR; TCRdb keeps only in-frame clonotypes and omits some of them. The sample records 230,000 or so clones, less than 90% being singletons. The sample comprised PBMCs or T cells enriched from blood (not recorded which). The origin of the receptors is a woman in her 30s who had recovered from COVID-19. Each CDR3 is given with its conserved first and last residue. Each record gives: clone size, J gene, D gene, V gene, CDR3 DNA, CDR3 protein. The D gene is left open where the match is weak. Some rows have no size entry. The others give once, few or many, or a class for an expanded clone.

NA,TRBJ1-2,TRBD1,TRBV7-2,TGTGCCAGCAGCCCCAAAACGGGACAGATCTATGGCTACACCTTC,CASSPKTGQIYGYTF
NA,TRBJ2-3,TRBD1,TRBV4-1,TGCGCCAGCAGCCAAAGGGGGCTCAGGAATACGCAGTATTTT,CASSQRGLRNTQYF
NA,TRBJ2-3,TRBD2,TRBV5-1,TGCGCCAGCAGCTTGGGTAGCGGGGGGGCCACAGATACGCAGTATTTT,CASSLGSGGATDTQYF
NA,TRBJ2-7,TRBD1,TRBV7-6,TGTGCCAGCAGCTTAGGACAGGGGGCGGGTGAGCAGTACTTC,CASSLGQGAGEQYF
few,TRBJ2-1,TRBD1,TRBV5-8,TGTGCCAGCAGCTTTGAACAGGGGGCTTACAATGAGCAGTTCTTC,CASSFEQGAYNEQFF
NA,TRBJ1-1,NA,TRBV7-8,TGTGCCAGCAGCTTAGGGGGGGACACTGAAGCTTTCTTT,CASSLGGDTEAFF
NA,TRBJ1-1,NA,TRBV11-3,TGTGCCAGCAGCTCTACGAGAGAGGGTGAAGCTTTCTTT,CASSSTREGEAFF
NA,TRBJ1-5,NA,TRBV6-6,TGTGCCAGCAGCCTTACCGGGACAACGAATCAGCCCCAGCATTTT,CASSLTGTTNQPQHF
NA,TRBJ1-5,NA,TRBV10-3,TGTGCCATAGGGGAACCGAATCAGCCCCAGCATTTT,CAIGEPNQPQHF
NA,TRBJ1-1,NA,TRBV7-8,TGTGCCAGCAGCTTTTCTGGGAGTGAAGCTTTCTTT,CASSFSGSEAFF
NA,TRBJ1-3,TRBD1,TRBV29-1,TGCAGCGCCTCTGGACAGGGTCCTGGAAACACCATATATTTT,CSASGQGPGNTIYF
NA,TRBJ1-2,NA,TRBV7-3,TGTGCCAGCGGCGACAGGACCTATGGCTACACCTTC,CASGDRTYGYTF
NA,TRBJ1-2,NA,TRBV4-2,TGTGCCAGCAGCCCATCTTCCGAAGGGGAAGCTAATGGCTACACCTTC,CASSPSSEGEANGYTF
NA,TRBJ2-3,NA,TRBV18,TGTGCCAGCTCATCCTCTCGGGGGGACAGGAGGTCAGATACGCAGTATTTT,CASSSSRGDRRSDTQYF
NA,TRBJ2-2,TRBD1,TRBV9,TGTGCCAGCAGCGCTTACAACAGGGGATACGGGGAGCTGTTTTTT,CASSAYNRGYGELFF
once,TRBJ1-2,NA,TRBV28,TGTGCCAGCAGTTTATGGCAGGTCTTCAACTATGGCTACACCTTC,CASSLWQVFNYGYTF
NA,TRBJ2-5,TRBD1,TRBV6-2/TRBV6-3,TGTGCCAGCAGTTATGTCTTAACAGGGGGCCGGGAGACCCAGTACTTC,CASSYVLTGGRETQYF
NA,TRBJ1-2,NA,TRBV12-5,TGTGCTAGTGGTTTGGGGAGACAGCTTAACTATGGCTACACCTTC,CASGLGRQLNYGYTF
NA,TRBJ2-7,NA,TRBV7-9,TGTGCCAGCAGCCCTAATTCCTACGAGCAGTACTTC,CASSPNSYEQYF
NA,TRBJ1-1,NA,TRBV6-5,TGTGCCAGCGGGGGGTTCCCGATGAACACTGAAGCTTTCTTT,CASGGFPMNTEAFF
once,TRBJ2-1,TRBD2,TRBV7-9,TGTGCCAGCAGCCCTAGCGGGGGGGTGGGCAATGAGCAGTTCTTC,CASSPSGGVGNEQFF
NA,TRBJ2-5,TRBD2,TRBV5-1,TGCGCCAGCAGCCCAGCTCCTAGCGGGGGGGCAGAGACCCAGTACTTC,CASSPAPSGGAETQYF
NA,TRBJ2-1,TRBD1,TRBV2,TGTGCCAGCAGAGATGCGGGACAGGGGGACAATGAGCAGTTCTTC,CASRDAGQGDNEQFF
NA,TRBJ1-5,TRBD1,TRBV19,TGTGCCAGTACCCAGACAGGGACCAGCAATCAGCCCCAGCATTTT,CASTQTGTSNQPQHF
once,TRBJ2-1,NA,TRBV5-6,TGTGCCAGCAGTCGCAGGATGGGTGAGCAGTTCTTC,CASSRRMGEQFF
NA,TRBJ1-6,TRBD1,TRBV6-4,TGTGCCAGCAGTTGGGACAGGGACGAGAATTCACCCCTCCACTTT,CASSWDRDENSPLHF
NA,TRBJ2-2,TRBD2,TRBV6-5,TGTGCCAGCGCACTAGCGGGGGGAGTCTGGGAGCTGTTTTTT,CASALAGGVWELFF
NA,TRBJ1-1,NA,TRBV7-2,TGTGCCAGCAGCTTCCGGGGAGCGGGCACTGAAGCTTTCTTT,CASSFRGAGTEAFF
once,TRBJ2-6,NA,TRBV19,TGTGCCAGTAGTCCCGGACATCGAGCTGGGGCCAACGTCCTGACTTTC,CASSPGHRAGANVLTF
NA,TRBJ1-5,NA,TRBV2,TGTGCCAGTAGGACTGACAATCAGCCCCAGCATTTT,CASRTDNQPQHF
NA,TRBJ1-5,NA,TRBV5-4,TGTGCCAGCAGCTTGGGGGGGGAACAGCCCCAGCATTTT,CASSLGGEQPQHF
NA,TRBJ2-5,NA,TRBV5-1,TGCGCCAGCAGCTCCCAAACAGGGGGGGAAGAGACCCAGTACTTC,CASSSQTGGEETQYF